This section outlines one TCR beta chain sequence together with its context. The sample is drawn from a study of OX40 agonist ivuxolimab in advanced cancers. The CDR3 runs to 14 residues. The germline V gene encodes CDR1 SGHRS and CDR2 YFSETQ. Trimming shortened V by 0 bases and J by 0 bases, and 6 bases separated the two germline ends. TCRdb's copy holds only in-frame clones and misses some; the assay was immunoSEQ multiplex PCR. The sample holds under 45,000 clones; 74% are singletons and the top ten take 18%. The sequence came from an adult with an advanced solid tumor such as melanoma, head and neck, liver or kidney cancer. The J gene is TRBJ1-1, the V gene TRBV5-1; D unclear. The sequences come from CD4+ or CD8+ T cells sorted from blood, collected in a trial of the OX40 agonist ivuxolimab. The CDR3 nucleotides read TGCGCCAGCAGCTTGGGGGCCTTGAACACTGAAGCTTTCTTT. It translates to CASSLGALNTEAFF.